One sample yielded the 15 T cell receptor beta chains listed below, sequenced in a study of CD4 T cells in relation to SARS-CoV-2 and coronaviruses. Unexposed donor CD4+ T cells date from about 2011-2018, before the COVID-19 pandemic. CD4+ T cells were isolated from the cells after around 11 days of culture. Their target antigens are unknown. Measured with immunoSEQ multiplex PCR; TCRdb has only the in-frame clones, and not every one. The sample gives 20,000 to 25,000 clones, over 65% of which show up once; approximately 10% is in the top ten. The material sequenced was CD4+ T cells from PBMCs, cultured in vitro. All receptors derive from a human donor in good health.

The chain carries TRBV7-2 and TRBJ2-1; TRBD2 might be the D (6 bases). CDR3 size: 14 residues. Trimming took 4 bases from V and 10 from J, leaving 17 bases between them. The germline gives CDR1 SGHTA, CDR2 FQGNSA. CDR3 protein: CASSYGLASGEQFF. In DNA form, the CDR3 reads TGTGCCAGCAGCTATGGCCTAGCGTCAGGAGAGCAGTTCTTC. The full variable domain, in which reference TRBV7-2 and TRBJ2-1 provide the parts outside the CDR3, is GAGVSQSPSNKVTEKGKDVELRCDPISGHTALYWYRQSLGQGLEFLIYFQGNSAPDKSGLPSDRFSAERTGGSVSTLTIQRTQQEDSAVYLCASSYGLASGEQFFGPGTRLTVL.

This chain links TRBV7-2 with TRBJ2-5; D call uncertain. In germline, CDR1 is SGHTA, CDR2 FQGNSA. The CDR3 is made up of 15 amino acids. Trimming cost V 0 bases and J 2 bases, with 10 bases left between them. CDR3 sequence reads: CASSLAHSIQETQYF. CDR3 DNA: TGTGCCAGCAGCTTAGCACACTCCATACAAGAGACCCAGTACTTC.

The V call is TRBV7-2, the J call TRBJ2-3; tentatively, D is TRBD2 (5 bases). Trimming removed 0 bases from V and 4 bases from J, with 14 bases in between. Germline CDR1 and CDR2: SGHTA and FQGNSA. The CDR3 extends over 16 amino acids. CDR3 nucleotides: TGTGCCAGCAGCTTAGCAGCCCGGACCGGGGCAGATACGCAGTATTTT. Protein product: CASSLAARTGADTQYF.

V and J are TRBV11-2 and TRBJ2-7; TRBD1 agrees at 8 bases. The CDR3 sequence is 13 residues long. The ends lost 4 bases at V and 4 bases at J; junction bases unmatched: 3. Germline CDR1 and CDR2: SGHAT and FQNNGV. Here the CDR3 reads CASSSGTGYEQYF. CDR3 nucleotide sequence: TGTGCCAGCAGCTCCGGGACAGGTTACGAGCAGTACTTC.

The chain carries TRBV2 and TRBJ2-4, with TRBD1 matching over 9 bases. CDR1 SNHLY and CDR2 FYNNEI come from the germline V gene. Trimming took 4 bases from V and 0 from J; bases not matched to a gene: 10. The CDR3 sequence is 18 residues long. Here the CDR3 reads CASSARDRATLAKNIQYF. The CDR3, as DNA: TGTGCCAGCAGTGCGAGGGACAGGGCGACTCTAGCCAAAAACATTCAGTACTTC.

A few counts support this clone. The CDR3 DNA follows: TGTGCCAGTAGCAACCCGACAGGGACCTATAATTCACCCCTCCACTTT. Residues: CASSNPTGTYNSPLHF. The chain links TRBV19 to TRBJ1-6; 7 bases line up with TRBD1. CDR1 LNHDA and CDR2 SQIVND come from the germline V gene (reference sequence). The CDR3 extends over 16 amino acids. The V and J ends lost 6 bases and 2 bases, in that order; junction bases with no gene match: 7.

The chain uses TRBV18 and TRBJ1-2, with 8 bases that match TRBD1. Germline V gene sequence: CDR1 KGHSH, CDR2 LQKENI. V was pared by 5 bases and J by 5 bases, with 7 bases of the junction left unmatched. The CDR3 runs 14 residues. CDR3 sequence (DNA): TGTGCCAGCTCAGAGGACAGGGAGGAGTATGGCTACACCTTC. Protein: CASSEDREEYGYTF.

This clone was counted a few times. The chain couples TRBV19 to TRBJ2-7; 8 positions agree with TRBD2. The CDR3 totals 14 residues. The germline V gene has CDR1 LNHDA and CDR2 SQIVND (reference sequence). Trimming removed 0 bases from V and 4 bases from J; junction bases left unmatched: 2. Written as DNA, the CDR3 is TGTGCCAGTAGTATAGACGGGAGGGTGTACGAGCAGTACTTC. Amino acids: CASSIDGRVYEQYF.

A few counts support this clone. This chain uses TRBV18 with TRBJ2-5, with TRBD1 matching 9 bases. V lost 1 base and J lost 1; bases outside the gene matches: 4. Looked up from germline, CDR1 is KGHSH and CDR2 is LQKENI. There are 16 residues in the CDR3. This CDR3 is CASSPLRQGGQETQYF. CDR3 DNA: TGTGCCAGCTCACCACTGAGACAGGGGGGCCAAGAGACCCAGTACTTC.

This chain joins TRBV19 and TRBJ2-5; D not certain. V was shortened by 5 bases and J by 7 bases, with 8 bases between the two germline ends. CDR1 LNHDA and CDR2 SQIVND come from the germline V gene (reference sequence). This CDR3 region has 11 residues. In nucleotides, the CDR3 is TGTGCCAGTAGTTTCGAGTGGACCCAGTACTTC. Translated: CASSFEWTQYF.

The genes are TRBV7-2 and TRBJ2-7; TRBD1 or TRBD2 may be the D gene (6 bases each). With 4 bases removed from V and 8 bases from J, the gap between germline ends came to 12 bases. This CDR3 has 12 amino acids. The germline V gene has CDR1 SGHTA and CDR2 FQGNSA. The DNA of the CDR3 is TGTGCCAGCAGCTCTTATGGGGGGCAGCAGTACTTC. The encoded protein is CASSSYGGQQYF.

The chain joins TRBV5-1 to TRBJ1-1; 7 nucleotides agree with TRBD1. The junction had 4 bases not matched to a gene; V was cut back by 3 bases and J by 2 bases. The germline gives CDR1 SGHRS, CDR2 YFSETQ. The CDR3 runs 14 residues. The CDR3 DNA sequence: TGCGCCAGCAGCTCGGGACAGATAAACACTGAAGCTTTCTTT. Amino acid sequence: CASSSGQINTEAFF.

There are a few counts of this clone. This sequence joins TRBV6-5 and TRBJ2-7; D gene ambiguous. The CDR3 consists of 14 residues. V lost 0 bases, J lost 3 bases, and 9 bases lay in between. Per germline, CDR1 MNHEY and CDR2 SVGAGI. CDR3 residues: CASSYSQTHYEQYF. In nucleotides, the CDR3 is TGTGCCAGCAGTTACTCACAAACCCACTACGAGCAGTACTTC.

This chain joins TRBV9 and TRBJ2-1; D could derive from TRBD1 or TRBD2 (5 bases each). Per germline, CDR1 SGDLS and CDR2 YYNGEE. The CDR3 runs 15 residues. V lost 2 bases and J lost 10, with 19 bases in between. In DNA, the CDR3 is TGTGCCAGCAGCGTGGAAAGGGACCCCAGATCGGAGCAGTTCTTC. This codes for CASSVERDPRSEQFF.

This chain connects TRBV9 to TRBJ2-7, with D hard to call. The CDR3 is 12 amino acids. V was clipped by 9 bases and J by 4 bases, with 14 bases between them. Germline V lookup: CDR1 SGDLS, CDR2 YYNGEE. The CDR3 DNA sequence: TGTGCCATCCCACCTTGGTATTACGAGCAGTACTTC. It translates to CAIPPWYYEQYF.